This T cell receptor beta chain was obtained from a study of blood T cell repertoires in COVID-19. As for the study in general: Sources were T cells, B-cell-depleted T cells, or PBMCs; the material itself was cDNA or gDNA.

Methods used by the authors: Amplification with reference gene primers provided the estimates of nucleated cell counts. Some clones are missing from TCRdb's copy, which holds only in-frame ones; the method was immunoSEQ multiplex PCR. The DNA was the basis for D and trimming; V, J and clone size are from that table. The sample shows roughly 380,000 clones, roughly 90% of them seen only once. The CDR3 contains 12 residues. Germline lookup yields CDR1 MNHEY and CDR2 SVGAGI. V lost 11 bases to trimming and J lost 1 base; unmatched junction nucleotides: 5. Cohorts were determined from participant-reported clinical history. A COVID-19 case had been met by exposed participants during the 2 weeks before study entry.

Sample: PBMCs or T cells enriched from blood (not recorded which). This receptor was identified in a woman in her 30s who had been exposed to COVID-19. The chain combines TRBV6-5 with TRBJ2-7; 7 bases are a match to TRBD1. The CDR3 region is CAGGDRSYEQYF. For the CDR3, the DNA is TGTGCCGGTGGGGACAGATCCTACGAGCAGTACTTC.